This entry is about one T cell receptor beta chain. Its antigen is not known. This sample is part of a study of chemoradiotherapy in HPV16-positive cancers. V shed 5 bases, J shed 4 bases, and the junction held 6 bases outside the gene matches. Germline CDR1 SGHTA, CDR2 FQGTGA. CDR3 length: 15 residues. Measured with immunoSEQ multiplex PCR; TCRdb has only the in-frame clones, and not every one. Here the sample spans 20,000 or so clones, 70% to 90% being singletons. Study conclusions and caveats: Functional assays defining HPV-specific T cells used only a couple of HPV16-positive patients.

The chain uses TRBV7-3 and TRBJ1-3; the match to TRBD1 covers 9 bases. Sample: blood, taken from a patient who underwent chemoradiotherapy. The source is a human donor with HPV-associated anogenital cancer. The CDR3: CASSLGTGPGNTIYF. The DNA for the CDR3 is TGTGCCAGCAGCCTCGGGACAGGGCCAGGAAACACCATATATTTT.